The entry that follows covers one T cell receptor beta chain sequence. This sample was taken from a study of blood T cell repertoires in COVID-19. In the original processing: Cell counts per sample came from amplifying reference gene primers. This table comes from immunoSEQ multiplex PCR, and its TCRdb copy is limited to in-frame clones, with some not included. D and trimming were read from the DNA, whereas the V and J calls and clone size are those reported in that table. The data contain a few hundred thousand clones, about 89% of them singletons. V was clipped by 2 bases and J by 4 bases, with 9 bases between them. The germline V gene has CDR1 SGDLS and CDR2 YYNGEE. CDR3 length: 13 amino acids.

The V gene is TRBV9, the J gene TRBJ1-1, with D possibly matching TRBD1 (5 bases). Sequenced: peripheral blood. The receptor was derived from a middle-aged man who had recovered from COVID-19. The CDR3, as DNA: TGTGCCAGCAGCGTCATGGGGGGCACTGAAGCTTTCTTT. It yields the protein CASSVMGGTEAFF. Based on the CDR3 plus reference TRBV9 and TRBJ1-1, the full variable domain is DSGVTQTPKHLITATGQRVTLRCSPRSGDLSVYWYQQSLDQGLQFLIQYYNGEERAKGNILERFSAQQFPDLHSELNLSSLELGDSALYFCASSVMGGTEAFFGQGTRLTVV.